This entry concerns a single T cell receptor (beta chain). The antigen remains unidentified. Healthy Caucasians made up all donors. The sample comes from a study of identical twins. The CDR3 consists of 19 residues. From germline, CDR1 is MGHRA and CDR2 YSYEKL. Trimming pared 0 bases from V and 3 bases from J, leaving 21 bases between. Unique molecular identifiers were present on cDNA, and template switching added a universal primer site. TCRdb passed the 5' RACE reads through MiXCR, listing each CDR3 protein once. The data contain about 550,000 distinct CDR3 sequences, about 20% of them seen just once; the ten biggest clones take up approximately 0.48%. General study results and limits: It was possible that invariant MAIT and iNKT cells partly confounded the zero-insertion analyses. Fewer insertions were carried by abundant cord blood beta clonotypes, but none was seen in memory repertoires.

The sample also formed part of further work on yellow fever vaccine responses in identical twins.

Sequencing was carried out using CD4+ T cells sorted from blood. The J gene is TRBJ1-5, the V gene TRBV4-1; D is perhaps TRBD1 (5 bases). The source is a woman aged 18-29 years in good health. The CDR3 is CASSQDNGATGGLNQPQHF. The CDR3 nucleotides are TGCGCCAGCAGCCAAGATAATGGGGCCACAGGAGGTCTCAATCAGCCCCAGCATTTT.